This T cell receptor (beta chain) derives from a study of T cells in Graves' hyperthyroidism and ophthalmopathy. RNA transcripts served as the template for amplifying TCR beta CDR3 regions. A first-round RT-PCR of the TCR CDR3 used the HTBI primer set. From the multiplex PCR reads, TCRdb called clonotypes with MiXCR, one entry per CDR3 protein. Counted here are around 600,000 distinct CDR3 sequences, about 14% occurring once; the ten biggest clones make up roughly 7%. Between the trimmed V and J ends, which lost 0 bases and 1 base, there was a span of 7 bases. CDR1 MNHEY and CDR2 SVGAGI come from the germline V gene. The CDR3 is 16 residues long. This clonotype was picked up many times. The target antigen is unknown. General observations from the study: The model's output predicted ophthalmopathy at a median of around 6.9 months prior to onset. Among thyroid clonotypes expanded above 0.001, most also appeared in blood.

The specimen sequenced was blood. The source of this sequence is a woman aged 18-29 years with Graves' ophthalmopathy. The V call is TRBV6-5, the J call TRBJ2-6, with no clear D. The CDR3 nucleotides read TGTGCCAGCAGTTACTCGAAGGGATCTGGGGCCAACGTCCTGACTTTC. Translating gives CASSYSKGSGANVLTF.